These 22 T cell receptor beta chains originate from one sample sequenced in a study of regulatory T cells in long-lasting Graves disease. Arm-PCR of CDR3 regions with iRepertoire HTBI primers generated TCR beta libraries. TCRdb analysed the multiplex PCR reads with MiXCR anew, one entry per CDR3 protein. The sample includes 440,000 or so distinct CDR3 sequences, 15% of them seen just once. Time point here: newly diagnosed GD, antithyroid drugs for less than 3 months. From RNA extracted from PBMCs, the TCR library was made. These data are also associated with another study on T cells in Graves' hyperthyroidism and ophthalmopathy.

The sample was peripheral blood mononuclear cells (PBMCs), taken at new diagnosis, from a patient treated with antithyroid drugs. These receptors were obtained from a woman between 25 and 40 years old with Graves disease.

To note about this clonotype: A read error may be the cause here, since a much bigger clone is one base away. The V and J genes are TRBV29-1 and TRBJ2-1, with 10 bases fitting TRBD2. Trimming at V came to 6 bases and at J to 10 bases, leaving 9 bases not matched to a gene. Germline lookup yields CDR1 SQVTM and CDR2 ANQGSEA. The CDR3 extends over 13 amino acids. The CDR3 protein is CSVGTSGNREQFF. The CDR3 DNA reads TGCAGCGTGGGAACTAGCGGGAATCGGGAGCAGTTCTTC.

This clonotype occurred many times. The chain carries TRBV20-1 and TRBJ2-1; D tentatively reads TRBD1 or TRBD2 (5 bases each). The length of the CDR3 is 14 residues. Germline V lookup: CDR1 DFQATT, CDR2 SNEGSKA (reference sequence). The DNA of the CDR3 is TGCAGCGCGCCGGGACCACCCTCCTACAATGAGCAGTTCTTC. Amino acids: CSAPGPPSYNEQFF.

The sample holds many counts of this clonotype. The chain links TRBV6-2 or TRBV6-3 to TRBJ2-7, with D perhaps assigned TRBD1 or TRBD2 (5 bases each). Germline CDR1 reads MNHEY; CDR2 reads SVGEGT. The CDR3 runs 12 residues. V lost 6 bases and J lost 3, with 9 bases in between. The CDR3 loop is CASSWGYYEQYF. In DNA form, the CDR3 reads TGTGCCAGCAGCTGGGGGTACTACGAGCAGTACTTC.

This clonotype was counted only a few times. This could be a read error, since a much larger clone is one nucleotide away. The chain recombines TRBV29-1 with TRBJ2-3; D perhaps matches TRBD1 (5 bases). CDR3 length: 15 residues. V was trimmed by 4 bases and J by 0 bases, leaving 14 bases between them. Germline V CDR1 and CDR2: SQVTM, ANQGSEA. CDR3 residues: CSVVERQFSTDTQYF. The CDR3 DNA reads TGCAGCGTTGTAGAGCGACAGTTTAGCACAGATACGCAGTATTTT.

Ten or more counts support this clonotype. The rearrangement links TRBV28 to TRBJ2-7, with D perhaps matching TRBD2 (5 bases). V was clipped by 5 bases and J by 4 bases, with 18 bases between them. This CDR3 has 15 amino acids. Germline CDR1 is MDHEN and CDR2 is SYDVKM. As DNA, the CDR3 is TGTGCCAGCAGTCCAGGACCCGGGAAAAAATACGAGCAGTACTTC. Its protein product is CASSPGPGKKYEQYF.

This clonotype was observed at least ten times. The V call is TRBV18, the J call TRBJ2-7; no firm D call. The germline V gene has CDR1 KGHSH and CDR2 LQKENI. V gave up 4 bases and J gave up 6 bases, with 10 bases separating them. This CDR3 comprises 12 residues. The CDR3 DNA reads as TGTGCCAGCTCACAAAGGGAACGCGAGCAGTACTTC. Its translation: CASSQREREQYF.

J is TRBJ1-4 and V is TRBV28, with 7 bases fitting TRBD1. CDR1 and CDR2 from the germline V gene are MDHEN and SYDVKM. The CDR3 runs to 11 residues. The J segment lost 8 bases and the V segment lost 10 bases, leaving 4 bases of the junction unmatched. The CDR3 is CATRGGEKLFF. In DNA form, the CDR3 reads TGTGCCACCCGAGGGGGCGAAAAACTGTTTTTT.

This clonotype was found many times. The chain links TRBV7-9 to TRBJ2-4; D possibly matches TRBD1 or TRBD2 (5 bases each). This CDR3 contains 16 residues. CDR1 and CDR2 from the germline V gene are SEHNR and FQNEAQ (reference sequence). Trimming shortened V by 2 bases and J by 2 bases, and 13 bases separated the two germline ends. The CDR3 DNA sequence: TGTGCCAGCAGCTTACACATTGGGGGAACCAAAAACATTCAGTACTTC. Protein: CASSLHIGGTKNIQYF. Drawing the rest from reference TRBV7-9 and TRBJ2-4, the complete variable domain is DTGVSQNPRHKITKRGQNVTFRCDPISEHNRLYWYRQTLGQGPEFLTYFQNEAQLEKSRLLSDRFSAERPKGSFSTLEIQRTEQGDSAMYLCASSLHIGGTKNIQYFGAGTRLSVL.

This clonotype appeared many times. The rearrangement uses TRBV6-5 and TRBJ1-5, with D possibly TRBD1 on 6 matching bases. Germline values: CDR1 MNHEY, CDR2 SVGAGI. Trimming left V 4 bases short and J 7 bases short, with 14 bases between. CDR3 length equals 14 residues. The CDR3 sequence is CASSLQGSQQPQHF. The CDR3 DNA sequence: TGTGCCAGCAGTTTACAGGGAAGCCAACAGCCCCAGCATTTT.

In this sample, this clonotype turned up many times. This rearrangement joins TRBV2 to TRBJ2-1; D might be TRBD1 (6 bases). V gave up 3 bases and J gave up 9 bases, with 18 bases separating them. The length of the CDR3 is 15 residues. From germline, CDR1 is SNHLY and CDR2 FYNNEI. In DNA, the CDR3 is TGTGCCAGCAGTGACTGCCAGGGGCCCCAATGTGAGCAGTTCTTC. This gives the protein CASSDCQGPQCEQFF.

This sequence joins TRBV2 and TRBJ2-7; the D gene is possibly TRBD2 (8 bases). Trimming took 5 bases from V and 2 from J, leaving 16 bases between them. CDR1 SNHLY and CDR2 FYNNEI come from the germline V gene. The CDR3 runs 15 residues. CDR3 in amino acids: CASSKRERGPYEQYF. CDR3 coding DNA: TGTGCCAGCAGTAAGCGGGAGAGGGGGCCCTACGAGCAGTACTTC. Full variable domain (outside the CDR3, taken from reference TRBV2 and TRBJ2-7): EPEVTQTPSHQVTQMGQEVILRCVPISNHLYFYWYRQILGQKVEFLVSFYNNEISEKSEIFDDQFSVERPDGSNFTLKIRSTKLEDSAMYFCASSKRERGPYEQYFGPGTRLTVT.

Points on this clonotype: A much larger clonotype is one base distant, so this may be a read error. The CDR3 nucleotides are TGTGCCAGCAGTGCAGGGTACAATGAGCAGTTCTTC. Its protein is CASSAGYNEQFF. The chain carries TRBV28 and TRBJ2-1; tentatively, D is TRBD1 (5 bases). This CDR3 is 12 amino acids long. Germline lookup yields CDR1 MDHEN and CDR2 SYDVKM. V was pared by 5 bases and J by 4 bases, with 6 bases between.

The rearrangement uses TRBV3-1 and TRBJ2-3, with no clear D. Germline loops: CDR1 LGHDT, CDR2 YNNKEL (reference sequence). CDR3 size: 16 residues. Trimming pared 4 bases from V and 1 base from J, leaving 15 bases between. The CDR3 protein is CASSPRSVGRTDTQYF. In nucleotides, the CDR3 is TGTGCCAGCAGCCCACGGTCAGTGGGCCGCACAGATACGCAGTATTTT.

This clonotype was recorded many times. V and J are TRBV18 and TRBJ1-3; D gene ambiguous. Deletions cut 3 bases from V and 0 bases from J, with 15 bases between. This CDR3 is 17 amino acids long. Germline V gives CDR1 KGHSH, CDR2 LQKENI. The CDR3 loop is CASSPATTSISGNTIYF. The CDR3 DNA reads TGTGCCAGCTCACCGGCCACAACTAGTATCTCTGGAAACACCATATATTTT.

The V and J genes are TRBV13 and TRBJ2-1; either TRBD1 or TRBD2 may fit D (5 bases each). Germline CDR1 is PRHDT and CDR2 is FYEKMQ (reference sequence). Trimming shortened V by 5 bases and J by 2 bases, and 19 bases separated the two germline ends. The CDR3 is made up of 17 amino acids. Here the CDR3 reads CASSPPVSEDTYNEQFF. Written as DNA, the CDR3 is TGTGCCAGCAGCCCCCCCGTATCGGAGGACACCTACAATGAGCAGTTCTTC.

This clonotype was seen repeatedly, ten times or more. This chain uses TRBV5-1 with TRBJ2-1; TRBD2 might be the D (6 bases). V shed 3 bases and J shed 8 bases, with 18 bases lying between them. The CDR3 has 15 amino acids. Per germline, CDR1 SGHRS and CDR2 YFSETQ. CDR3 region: CASSWDFPNDHEQFF. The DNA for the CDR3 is TGCGCCAGCAGCTGGGACTTTCCCAACGACCATGAGCAGTTCTTC.

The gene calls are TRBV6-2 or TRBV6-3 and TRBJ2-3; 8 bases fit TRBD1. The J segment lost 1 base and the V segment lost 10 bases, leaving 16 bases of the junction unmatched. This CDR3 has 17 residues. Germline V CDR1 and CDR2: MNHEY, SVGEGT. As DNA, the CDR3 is TGTGCCATCAGCTTCCAACAGGGGGGAATGGGCACAGATACGCAGTATTTT. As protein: CAISFQQGGMGTDTQYF.

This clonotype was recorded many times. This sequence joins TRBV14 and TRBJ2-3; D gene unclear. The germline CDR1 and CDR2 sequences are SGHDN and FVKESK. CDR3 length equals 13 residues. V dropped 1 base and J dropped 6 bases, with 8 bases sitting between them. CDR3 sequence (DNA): TGTGCCAGCAGCCAAGGGCTTCGCGATACGCAGTATTTT. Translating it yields CASSQGLRDTQYF.

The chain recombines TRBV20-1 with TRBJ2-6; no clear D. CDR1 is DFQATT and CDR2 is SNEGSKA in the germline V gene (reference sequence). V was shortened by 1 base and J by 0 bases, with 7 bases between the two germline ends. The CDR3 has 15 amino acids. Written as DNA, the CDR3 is TGCAGTGCTAGAGTCAGCCACTCTGGGGCCAACGTCCTGACTTTC. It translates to CSARVSHSGANVLTF.

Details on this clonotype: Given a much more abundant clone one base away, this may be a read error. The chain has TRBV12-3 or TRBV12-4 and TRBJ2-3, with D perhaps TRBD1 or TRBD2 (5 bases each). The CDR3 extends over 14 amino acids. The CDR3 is CASSLFSSTGTQYF. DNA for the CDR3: TGTGCCAGCAGTTTGTTCTCTAGCACAGGTACGCAGTATTTT.

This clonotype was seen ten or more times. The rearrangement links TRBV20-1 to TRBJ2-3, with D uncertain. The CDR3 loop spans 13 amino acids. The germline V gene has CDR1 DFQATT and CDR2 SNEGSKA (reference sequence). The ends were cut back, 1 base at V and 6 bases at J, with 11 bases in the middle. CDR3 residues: CSARVGSWDTQYF. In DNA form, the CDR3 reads TGCAGTGCTAGAGTGGGCTCGTGGGATACGCAGTATTTT.

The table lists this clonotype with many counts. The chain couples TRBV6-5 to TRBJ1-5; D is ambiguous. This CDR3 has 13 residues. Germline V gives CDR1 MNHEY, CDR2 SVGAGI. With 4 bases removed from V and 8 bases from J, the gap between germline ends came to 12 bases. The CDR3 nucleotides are TGTGCCAGCAGTTCCCAGACCCTCGAGCCCCAGCATTTT. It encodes CASSSQTLEPQHF.